The 17 T cell receptor beta chains below all came from one sample that was sequenced in a study of beta chain features in type 1 diabetes. Study-wide results and limits: Among all four CD4+ subsets, Type 1 diabetes patients had TCRB CDR3s that were moderately but significantly shorter.

What these receptors recognize is not known. The investigators reverse transcribed all of the isolated RNA, so they sequenced expressed TCRB transcripts. The table came from immunoSEQ multiplex PCR; TCRdb's copy has only in-frame clones and leaves some out. The sample holds roughly 160,000 clones, around 7.9% seen once. Source material: central memory CD4+ T cells from blood. The receptors originated from a man in his late teens or twenties with type 1 diabetes.

The chain links TRBV11-2 to TRBJ2-7, with D perhaps TRBD1 (5 bases). CDR1 and CDR2 from the germline V gene are SGHAT and FQNNGV. This CDR3 comprises 15 residues. The ends were cut back, 4 bases at V and 5 bases at J, with 18 bases in the middle. The CDR3 DNA reads TGTGCCAGCAGCTCAGGATGGGGCTCCGAGGACGAGCAGTACTTC. Protein product: CASSSGWGSEDEQYF.

V gene TRBV14 combines with J gene TRBJ2-7; TRBD1 matches at 7 bases. With 0 bases clipped from V and 6 bases from J, the junction kept 11 bases outside the gene matches. Germline V gene lookup returns CDR1 SGHDN and CDR2 FVKESK. The CDR3 contains 16 residues. CDR3 amino acids: CASSQEGAGGYREQYF. In DNA, the CDR3 is TGTGCCAGCAGCCAAGAAGGGGCAGGGGGATACCGCGAGCAGTACTTC. The whole variable domain, remainder taken from reference TRBV14 and TRBJ2-7, is EAGVTQFPSHSVIEKGQTVTLRCDPISGHDNLYWYRRVMGKEIKFLLHFVKESKQDESGMPNNRFLAERTGGTYSTLKVQPAELEDSGVYFCASSQEGAGGYREQYFGPGTRLTVT.

At least ten counts were recorded for this clone. V and J are TRBV20-1 and TRBJ2-5; D is ambiguous. The V and J ends lost 7 bases and 4 bases respectively, with 10 bases between them. The CDR3 runs 11 residues. Germline lookup yields CDR1 DFQATT and CDR2 SNEGSKA (reference sequence). The DNA of the CDR3 is TGCAGTGTTGGTCTAGGAGAGACCCAGTACTTC. It encodes CSVGLGETQYF.

This clone was observed a few times. The chain joins TRBV6-5 to TRBJ2-3; perhaps TRBD1 as D (7 bases). This CDR3 region has 16 residues. V lost 4 bases and J 6 bases, leaving 20 bases between the germline ends. Germline CDR1 is MNHEY and CDR2 is SVGAGI. The CDR3 bases are TGTGCCAGCAGTTCACAGGAGGGGGCCTTTGGGGATACGCAGTATTTT. It specifies CASSSQEGAFGDTQYF.

This clone was found a few times. The chain joins TRBV29-1 to TRBJ2-1, with 11 bases lining up with TRBD2. The CDR3 spans 19 residues. Per germline, CDR1 SQVTM and CDR2 ANQGSEA. The trim removed 2 bases at V and 7 bases at J, leaving 19 bases unmatched. The CDR3 loop reads CSVESGFSGGAPGSNEQFF. The CDR3 DNA reads as TGCAGCGTTGAAAGCGGGTTTAGCGGGGGGGCCCCCGGATCAAATGAGCAGTTCTTC.

CDR3 bases: TGTGCCAGCAGTTTACGTCCGACAGGGTGGAGTGAAAAACTGTTTTTT. Protein product: CASSLRPTGWSEKLFF. This chain links TRBV2 with TRBJ1-4; 7 bases are a match to TRBD1. CDR3 length equals 16 residues. Germline V gives CDR1 SNHLY, CDR2 FYNNEI. With 5 bases clipped from V and 7 bases from J, the junction kept 13 bases outside the gene matches. The entire variable domain, with the rest obtained from reference TRBV2 and TRBJ1-4, is as follows: EPEVTQTPSHQVTQMGQEVILRCVPISNHLYFYWYRQILGQKVEFLVSFYNNEISEKSEIFDDQFSVERPDGSNFTLKIRSTKLEDSAMYFCASSLRPTGWSEKLFFGSGTQLSVL.

The chain recombines TRBV5-4 with TRBJ2-5, with D maybe TRBD2 (5 bases). Germline loops: CDR1 SGHNT, CDR2 YYREEE (reference sequence). The V gene lost 0 bases and the J gene lost 5 bases, with 17 bases spanning the gap. The CDR3 sequence is 16 residues long. CDR3 region: CASSLVRGEGDETQYF. The CDR3 region has the DNA TGTGCCAGCAGCTTGGTCCGGGGTGAGGGTGATGAGACCCAGTACTTC.

This clone showed up just a few times. The rearrangement joins TRBV18 to TRBJ2-7; 7 positions agree with TRBD2. After removal of 5 bases from V and 5 bases from J, the junction contained 12 bases not matched to a gene. This CDR3 contains 15 residues. Germline CDR1 reads KGHSH; CDR2 reads LQKENI. The CDR3 DNA follows: TGTGCCAGCTCATTGGGAGGGCCCTCACTAAACGAGCAGTACTTC. Translating it yields CASSLGGPSLNEQYF. The full variable domain, rest sourced from reference TRBV18 and TRBJ2-7, is NAGVMQNPRHLVRRRGQEARLRCSPMKGHSHVYWYRQLPEEGLKFMVYLQKENIIDESGMPKERFSAEFPKEGPSILRIQQVVRGDSAAYFCASSLGGPSLNEQYFGPGTRLTVT.

This clone turned up a few times. This rearrangement joins TRBV18 to TRBJ1-2; no firm D call. Germline assignment: CDR1 KGHSH and CDR2 LQKENI. CDR3 size: 17 residues. Between the trimmed V and J ends, which lost 6 bases and 0 bases, there was a span of 20 bases. The CDR3 DNA is TGTGCCAGCTCTCTTCTACCTACTCGGGGAACTAACTATGGCTACACCTTC. Protein: CASSLLPTRGTNYGYTF.

This clone was detected many times. The chain combines TRBV28 with TRBJ2-7; TRBD1 matches 7 bases. This CDR3 comprises 14 residues. V gave up 10 bases and J gave up 2 bases; unmatched junction bases: 11. Germline V gene sequence: CDR1 MDHEN, CDR2 SYDVKM. This CDR3 is CATAGTASPYEQYF. CDR3 nucleotides: TGTGCCACAGCCGGGACAGCTTCCCCCTACGAGCAGTACTTC.

This clone has at least ten counts. The chain employs TRBV23-1 and TRBJ2-7, with 7 nucleotides matching TRBD1. TRBV23-1 is an ORF; its function is uncertain. V dropped 8 bases and J dropped 3; count of bases not matched to a gene: 10. The CDR3 totals 14 residues. CDR3 amino acids: CASCTTGLVYEQYF. CDR3 DNA sequence: TGCGCCAGCTGCACGACAGGGTTAGTCTACGAGCAGTACTTC.

Notes on this clone: Just one base apart from a much larger clone, this may be a read error. This chain uses TRBV4-3 with TRBJ2-7; 8 bases map to TRBD1. This CDR3 is built from 18 residues. Germline V gives CDR1 LGHNA, CDR2 YSLEER. CDR3 bases: TGCGCCAGCCGCCAAGCCCCACTAGCAGGACAGGGTACGGACGAGCAGTACTTC. It codes for CASRQAPLAGQGTDEQYF.

This chain connects TRBV28 to TRBJ2-5; D call uncertain. The CDR3 is made up of 13 amino acids. V lost 8 bases and J 5 bases, leaving 15 bases between the germline ends. The germline V gene has CDR1 MDHEN and CDR2 SYDVKM. The CDR3 nucleotides read TGTGCCAGCGCGGAGATGCCTCCGGAGACCCAGTACTTC. Its protein product is CASAEMPPETQYF.

There are a few counts of this clone. The chain couples TRBV5-1 to TRBJ2-5; D is unresolved. Germline V gene lookup returns CDR1 SGHRS and CDR2 YFSETQ. This CDR3 comprises 14 residues. V lost 1 base and J lost 0, with 7 bases in between. CDR3 DNA sequence: TGCGCCAGCAGCTTGAGTACTAACCAAGAGACCCAGTACTTC. This encodes CASSLSTNQETQYF.

This chain joins TRBV7-2 and TRBJ1-1; TRBD1 is a possible D gene (5 bases). The length of the CDR3 is 14 residues. The V end was cut by 10 bases, the J end by 1 base, with 16 bases between. Germline V gene sequence: CDR1 SGHTA, CDR2 FQGNSA. Here the CDR3 DNA reads TGTGCCACTCGGGGGGGAATAGCGAACACTGAAGCTTTCTTT. Residues: CATRGGIANTEAFF.

The chain is built from TRBV5-1 and TRBJ1-2; maybe TRBD1 (5 bases). The CDR3 is 15 amino acids. V was trimmed by 0 bases and J by 8 bases, leaving 17 bases between them. Germline V CDR1 and CDR2: SGHRS, YFSETQ. The CDR3 here is CASSLGVGGSRGYTF. DNA for the CDR3: TGCGCCAGCAGCTTGGGTGTCGGGGGATCAAGAGGCTACACCTTC.

This clone was seen a handful of times. V and J are TRBV11-2 and TRBJ2-7; the D gene is possibly TRBD2 (6 bases). Germline V gene sequence: CDR1 SGHAT, CDR2 FQNNGV. The CDR3 has 16 amino acids. The germline V and J ends were trimmed by 3 bases and 1 base, with 16 bases remaining between them. The CDR3, as DNA: TGTGCCAGCAGCTTGCGGGGCTCCGGCCGATCCTACGAGCAGTACTTC. Amino acid sequence: CASSLRGSGRSYEQYF. The variable domain in full, completed from reference TRBV11-2 and TRBJ2-7, reads EAGVAQSPRYKIIEKRQSVAFWCNPISGHATLYWYQQILGQGPKLLIQFQNNGVVDDSQLPKDRFSAERLKGVDSTLKIQPAKLEDSAVYLCASSLRGSGRSYEQYFGPGTRLTVT.